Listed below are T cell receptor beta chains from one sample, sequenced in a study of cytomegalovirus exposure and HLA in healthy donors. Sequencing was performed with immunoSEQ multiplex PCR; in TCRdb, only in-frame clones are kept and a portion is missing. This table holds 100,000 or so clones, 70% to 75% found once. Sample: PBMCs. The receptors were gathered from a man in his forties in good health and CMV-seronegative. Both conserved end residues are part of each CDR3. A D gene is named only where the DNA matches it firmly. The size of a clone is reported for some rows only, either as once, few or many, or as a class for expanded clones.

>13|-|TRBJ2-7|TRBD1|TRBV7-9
TGTTCCAGCAGTCCCGGGACAGAGGACGAGCAGTACTTC
CSSSPGTEDEQYF
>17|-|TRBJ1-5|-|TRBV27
TGTGCCAGCAGTCCCGGTGGGAGGGGAGGTTTCGATCAGCCCCAGCATTTT
CASSPGGRGGFDQPQHF
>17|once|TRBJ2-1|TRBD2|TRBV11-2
TGTGCCAGCAGCTACCCGGGACTAGCGGGTCCCTACAATGAGCAGTTCTTC
CASSYPGLAGPYNEQFF
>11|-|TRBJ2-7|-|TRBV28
TGTGCCAGCACAGGGACCTACGAGCAGTACTTC
CASTGTYEQYF
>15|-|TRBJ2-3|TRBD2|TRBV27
TGTGCCAGCAGGCAGCGGGGACTTAGCACAGATACGCAGTATTTT
CASRQRGLSTDTQYF
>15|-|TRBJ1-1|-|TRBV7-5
TGTGCCAGAAGCCTTCGGACAGGGTTGAACACTGAAGCTTTCTTT
CARSLRTGLNTEAFF
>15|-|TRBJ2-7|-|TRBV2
TGTGCCAGCCAGTCGGGGAGCAGGGGTAATTACGAGCAGTACTTC
CASQSGSRGNYEQYF
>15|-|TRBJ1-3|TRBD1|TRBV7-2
TGTGCCAGCAGCTTACAATTGGGACAGGGAAACACCATATATTTT
CASSLQLGQGNTIYF
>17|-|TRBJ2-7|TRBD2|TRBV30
TGTGCCTGGAGTCATGCCCCGGGACTAGCGAGAGCTTACGAGCAGTACTTC
CAWSHAPGLARAYEQYF
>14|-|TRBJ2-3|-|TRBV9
TGTGCCAGTCAGCAGGATACTAGCACAGATACGCAGTATTTT
CASQQDTSTDTQYF
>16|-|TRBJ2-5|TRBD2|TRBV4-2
TGTGCCAGCAGCCGGGATAGCGGGGGTTACCAAGAGACCCAGTACTTC
CASSRDSGGYQETQYF
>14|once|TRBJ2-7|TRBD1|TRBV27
TGTGCCAGCAGTTCTTTAACAGGGGTCCACGAGCAGTACTTC
CASSSLTGVHEQYF
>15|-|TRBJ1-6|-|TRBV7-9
TGTGCCAGCAGCTTAGTCCTGGGGGGGAATTCACCCCTCCACTTT
CASSLVLGGNSPLHF
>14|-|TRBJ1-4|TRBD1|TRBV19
TGTGCCAGTAGTTGGGACAGGGGGCATGAAAAACTGTTTTTT
CASSWDRGHEKLFF
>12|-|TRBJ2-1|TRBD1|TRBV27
TGTGCCAGCCGCCGACAGGGACATGAGCAGTTCTTC
CASRRQGHEQFF
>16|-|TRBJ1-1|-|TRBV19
TGTGCCAGTACCGAAGCCGGGACAAGGGGGAGCACTGAAGCTTTCTTT
CASTEAGTRGSTEAFF
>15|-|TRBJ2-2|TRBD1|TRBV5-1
TGCGCCAGCAGCTCGCGGACAGGGGACACCGGGGAGCTGTTTTTT
CASSSRTGDTGELFF
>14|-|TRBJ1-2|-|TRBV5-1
TGCGCCAGCAGCCCTCAAGGACAAATCTATGGCTACACCTTC
CASSPQGQIYGYTF
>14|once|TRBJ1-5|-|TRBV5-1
TGCGCCAGCAGCGAGAGTCACGGCAATCAGCCCCAGCATTTT
CASSESHGNQPQHF
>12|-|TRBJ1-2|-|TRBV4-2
TGTGCCAGCAGCACTCCAGGGATGGGCTACACCTTC
CASSTPGMGYTF
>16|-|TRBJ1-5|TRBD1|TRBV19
TGTGCCAGTAGTCCGCGGGACAGGGGGCTGAGTCAGCCCCAGCATTTT
CASSPRDRGLSQPQHF
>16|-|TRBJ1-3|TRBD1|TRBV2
TGTGCCAGCAGTTCGACACAGGGGGCATCTGGAAACACCATATATTTT
CASSSTQGASGNTIYF